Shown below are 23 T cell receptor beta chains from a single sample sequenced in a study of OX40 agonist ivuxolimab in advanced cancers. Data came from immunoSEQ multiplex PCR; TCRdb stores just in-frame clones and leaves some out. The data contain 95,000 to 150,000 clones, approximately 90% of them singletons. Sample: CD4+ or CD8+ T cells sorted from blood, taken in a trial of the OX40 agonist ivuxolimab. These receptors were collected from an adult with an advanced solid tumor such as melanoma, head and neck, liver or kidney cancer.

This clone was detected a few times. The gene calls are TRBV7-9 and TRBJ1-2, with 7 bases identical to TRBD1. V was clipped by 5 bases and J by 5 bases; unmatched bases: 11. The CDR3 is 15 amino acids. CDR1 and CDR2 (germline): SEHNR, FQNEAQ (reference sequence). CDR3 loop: CASSPSSPTGYGYTF. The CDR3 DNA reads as TGTGCCAGCAGCCCTTCTTCTCCGACAGGGTATGGCTACACCTTC.

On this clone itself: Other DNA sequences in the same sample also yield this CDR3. CDR3 DNA sequence: TGTGCCAGCAGTCGACAGGGGAACTATGGCTACACCTTC. Translating it yields CASSRQGNYGYTF. This chain uses TRBV28 with TRBJ1-2; 8 nucleotides align to TRBD1. The germline gives CDR1 MDHEN, CDR2 SYDVKM. With V trimmed by 5 bases and J by 2 bases, 1 base remained unmatched. This CDR3 spans 13 amino acids.

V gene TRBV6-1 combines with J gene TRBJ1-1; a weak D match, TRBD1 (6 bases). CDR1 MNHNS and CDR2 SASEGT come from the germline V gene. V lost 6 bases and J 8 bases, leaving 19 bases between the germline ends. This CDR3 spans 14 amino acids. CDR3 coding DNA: TGTGCCAGCAGCTCAGGGGCGGAAGGCCAGGAAGCTTTCTTT. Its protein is CASSSGAEGQEAFF.

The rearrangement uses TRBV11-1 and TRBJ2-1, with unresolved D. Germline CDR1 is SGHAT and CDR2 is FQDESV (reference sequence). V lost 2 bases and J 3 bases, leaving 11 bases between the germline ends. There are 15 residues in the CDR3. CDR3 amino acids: CASSLSRPSYNEQFF. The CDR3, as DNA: TGTGCCAGCAGCTTATCGAGGCCAAGCTACAATGAGCAGTTCTTC.

This chain's CDR3 is CASSLEGRGATEAFF. The CDR3, as DNA: TGTGCCAGCAGCCTCGAGGGACGGGGGGCCACTGAAGCTTTCTTT. The rearrangement joins TRBV7-3 to TRBJ1-1; the D gene is possibly TRBD1 (6 bases). V lost 5 bases and J 4 bases, leaving 17 bases between the germline ends. Germline CDR1 reads SGHTA; CDR2 reads FQGTGA. This CDR3 contains 15 residues.

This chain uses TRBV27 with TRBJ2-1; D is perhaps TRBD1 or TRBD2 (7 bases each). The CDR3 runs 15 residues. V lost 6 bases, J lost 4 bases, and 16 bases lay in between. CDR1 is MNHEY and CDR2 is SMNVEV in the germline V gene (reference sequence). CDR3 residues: CASSTQGGLYNEQFF. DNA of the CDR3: TGTGCCAGCAGCACCCAGGGGGGGTTATACAATGAGCAGTTCTTC.

This CDR3 is CASSLAGTRSYEQYF. Written as DNA, the CDR3 is TGTGCCAGCAGTCTGGCCGGGACTCGCTCCTACGAGCAGTACTTC. V gene TRBV28 combines with J gene TRBJ2-5; D might be TRBD2 (6 bases). The J call is uncertain, as TRBJ2-7 better fits the DNA end. Germline V gene lookup returns CDR1 MDHEN and CDR2 SYDVKM. The CDR3 extends over 15 amino acids.

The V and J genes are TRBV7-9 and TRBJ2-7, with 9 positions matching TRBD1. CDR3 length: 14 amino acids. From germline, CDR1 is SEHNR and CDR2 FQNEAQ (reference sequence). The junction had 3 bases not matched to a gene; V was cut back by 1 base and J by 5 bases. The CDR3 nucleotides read TGTGCCAGCAGCTTAGACAGGGGGCTCAACGAGCAGTACTTC. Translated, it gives CASSLDRGLNEQYF.

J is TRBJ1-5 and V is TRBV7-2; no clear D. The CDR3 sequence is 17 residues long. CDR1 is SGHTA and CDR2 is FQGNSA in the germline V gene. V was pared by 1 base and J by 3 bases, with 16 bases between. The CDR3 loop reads CASSLGPPNTYNQPQHF. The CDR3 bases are TGTGCCAGCAGCTTAGGTCCACCGAACACCTACAATCAGCCCCAGCATTTT.

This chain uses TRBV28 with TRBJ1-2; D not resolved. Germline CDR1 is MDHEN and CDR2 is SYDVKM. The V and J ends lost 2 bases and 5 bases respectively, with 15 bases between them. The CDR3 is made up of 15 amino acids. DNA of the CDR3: TGTGCCAGCAGTTTAAAGTGGCCCAGAGATTATGGCTACACCTTC. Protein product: CASSLKWPRDYGYTF.

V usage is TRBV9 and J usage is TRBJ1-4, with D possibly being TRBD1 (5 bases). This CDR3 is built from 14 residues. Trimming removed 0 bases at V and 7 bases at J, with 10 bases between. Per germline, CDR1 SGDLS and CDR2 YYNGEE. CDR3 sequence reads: CASSVGQGGEKLFF. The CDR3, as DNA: TGTGCCAGCAGCGTAGGCCAGGGAGGTGAAAAACTGTTTTTT.

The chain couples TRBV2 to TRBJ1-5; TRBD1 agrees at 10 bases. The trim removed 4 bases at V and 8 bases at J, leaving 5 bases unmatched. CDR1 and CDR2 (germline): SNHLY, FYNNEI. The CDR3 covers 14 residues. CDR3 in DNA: TGTGCCAGCAGTGGACAGGGGGCGTCTGAGCCCCAGCATTTT. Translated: CASSGQGASEPQHF.

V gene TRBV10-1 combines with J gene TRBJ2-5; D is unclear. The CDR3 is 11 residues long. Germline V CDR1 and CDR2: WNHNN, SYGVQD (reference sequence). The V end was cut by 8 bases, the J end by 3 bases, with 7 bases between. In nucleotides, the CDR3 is TGCGCCAGCGGAGCCGAAGAGACCCAGTACTTC. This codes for CASGAEETQYF.

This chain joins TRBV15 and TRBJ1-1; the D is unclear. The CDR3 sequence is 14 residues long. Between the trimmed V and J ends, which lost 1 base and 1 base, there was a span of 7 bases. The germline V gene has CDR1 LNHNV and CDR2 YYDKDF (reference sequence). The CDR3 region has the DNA TGTGCCACCAGCAGAGCCCGGGGGAACACTGAAGCTTTCTTT. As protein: CATSRARGNTEAFF.

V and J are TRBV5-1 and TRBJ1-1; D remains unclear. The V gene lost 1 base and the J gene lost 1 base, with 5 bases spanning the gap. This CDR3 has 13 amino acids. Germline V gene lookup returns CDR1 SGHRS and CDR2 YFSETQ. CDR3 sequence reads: CASSLTQNTEAFF. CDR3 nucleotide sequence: TGCGCCAGCAGCTTGACCCAGAACACTGAAGCTTTCTTT.

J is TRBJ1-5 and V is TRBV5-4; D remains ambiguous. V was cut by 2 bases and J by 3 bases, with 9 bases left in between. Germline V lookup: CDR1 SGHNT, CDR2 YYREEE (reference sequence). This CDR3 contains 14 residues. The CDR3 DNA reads TGTGCCAGCAGCTTACCGGGATCCAATCAGCCCCAGCATTTT. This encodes CASSLPGSNQPQHF.

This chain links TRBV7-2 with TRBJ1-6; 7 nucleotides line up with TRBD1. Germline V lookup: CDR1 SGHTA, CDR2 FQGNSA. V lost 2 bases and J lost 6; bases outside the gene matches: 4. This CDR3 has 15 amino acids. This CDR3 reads CASSLSGQSNSPLHF. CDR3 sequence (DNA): TGTGCCAGCAGCTTATCGGGACAGAGTAATTCACCCCTCCACTTT. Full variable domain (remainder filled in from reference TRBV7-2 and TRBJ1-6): GAGVSQSPSNKVTEKGKDVELRCDPISGHTALYWYRQSLGQGLEFLIYFQGNSAPDKSGLPSDRFSAERTGGSVSTLTIQRTQQEDSAVYLCASSLSGQSNSPLHFGNGTRLTVT.

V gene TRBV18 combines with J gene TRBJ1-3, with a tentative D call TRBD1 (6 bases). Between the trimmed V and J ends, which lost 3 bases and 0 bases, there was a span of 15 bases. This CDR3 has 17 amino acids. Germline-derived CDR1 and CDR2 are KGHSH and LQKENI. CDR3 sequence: CASSPVDSPPSGNTIYF. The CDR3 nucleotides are TGTGCCAGCTCACCGGTGGACAGTCCCCCCTCTGGAAACACCATATATTTT. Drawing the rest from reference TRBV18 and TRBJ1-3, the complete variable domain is NAGVMQNPRHLVRRRGQEARLRCSPMKGHSHVYWYRQLPEEGLKFMVYLQKENIIDESGMPKERFSAEFPKEGPSILRIQQVVRGDSAAYFCASSPVDSPPSGNTIYFGEGSWLTVV.

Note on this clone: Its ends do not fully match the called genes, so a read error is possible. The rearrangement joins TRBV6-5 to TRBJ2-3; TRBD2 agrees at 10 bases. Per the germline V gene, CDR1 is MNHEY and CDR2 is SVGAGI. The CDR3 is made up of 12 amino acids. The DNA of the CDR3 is TGTGCCAGCAGTTCACCGGGACTAGCGCAGAGTTTT. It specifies CASSSPGLAQSF.

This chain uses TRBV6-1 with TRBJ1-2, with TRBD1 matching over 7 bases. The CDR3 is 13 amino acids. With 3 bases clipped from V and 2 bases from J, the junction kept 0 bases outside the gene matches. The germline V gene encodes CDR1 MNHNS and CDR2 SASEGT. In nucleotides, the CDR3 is TGTGCCAGCAGTGAGACAGGGAACTATGGCTACACCTTC. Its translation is CASSETGNYGYTF.

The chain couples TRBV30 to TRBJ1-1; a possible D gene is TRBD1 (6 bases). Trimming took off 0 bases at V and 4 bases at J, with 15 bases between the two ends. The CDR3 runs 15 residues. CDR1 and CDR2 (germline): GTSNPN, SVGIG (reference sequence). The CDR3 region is CAWSVYSGVVTEAFF. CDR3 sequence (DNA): TGTGCCTGGAGTGTATATTCAGGGGTGGTCACTGAAGCTTTCTTT.

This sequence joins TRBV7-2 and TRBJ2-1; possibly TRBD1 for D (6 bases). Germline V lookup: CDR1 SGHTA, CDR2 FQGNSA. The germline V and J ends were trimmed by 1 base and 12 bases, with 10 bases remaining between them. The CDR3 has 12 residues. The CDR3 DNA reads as TGTGCCAGCAGCTTAGGTCGGACAGTGCAGTTCTTC. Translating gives CASSLGRTVQFF.

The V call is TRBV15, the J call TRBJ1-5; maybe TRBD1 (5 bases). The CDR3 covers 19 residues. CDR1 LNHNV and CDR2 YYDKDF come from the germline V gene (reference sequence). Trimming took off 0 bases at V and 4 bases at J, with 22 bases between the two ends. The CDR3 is CATSRDSRGRGLPNQPQHF. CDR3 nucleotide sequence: TGTGCCACCAGCAGAGATAGTAGGGGACGGGGACTGCCGAATCAGCCCCAGCATTTT. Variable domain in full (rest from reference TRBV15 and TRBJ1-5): DAMVIQNPRYQVTQFGKPVTLSCSQTLNHNVMYWYQQKSSQAPKLLFHYYDKDFNNEADTPDNFQSRRPNTSFCFLDIRSPGLGDTAMYLCATSRDSRGRGLPNQPQHFGDGTRLSIL.